This T cell receptor beta chain came from a study of neurological immune-mediated disorders. With 10-nucleotide random UMIs included, cDNA was synthesized by 5'RACE. Each CDR3 protein gets one entry after TCRdb re-called the 5' RACE reads with MiXCR. The sample yields 70,000 or so distinct CDR3 sequences, roughly 3.1% seen once. V was trimmed by 3 bases and J by 7 bases, leaving 16 bases between them. CDR3 length: 14 amino acids. Germline V gene sequence: CDR1 SGHRS, CDR2 YFSETQ. In this sample, this clonotype turned up many times. PBMCs numbering 2 million and stored at -80 C yielded the unsorted libraries.

Sequencing was performed on PBMCs. This clonotype was sampled from a woman in her fifties or sixties with multiple sclerosis. The chain combines TRBV5-1 with TRBJ2-5, with D perhaps matching TRBD2 (5 bases). CDR3 in DNA: TGCGCCAGCAGCTCCAACTTGGCTCGGGGGACCCAGTACTTC. This gives the protein CASSSNLARGTQYF. The complete variable domain, with remaining parts taken from reference TRBV5-1 and TRBJ2-5, reads KAGVTQTPRYLIKTRGQQVTLSCSPISGHRSVSWYQQTPGQGLQFLFEYFSETQRNKGNFPGRFSGRQFSNSRSEMNVSTLELGDSALYLCASSSNLARGTQYFGPGTRLLVL.